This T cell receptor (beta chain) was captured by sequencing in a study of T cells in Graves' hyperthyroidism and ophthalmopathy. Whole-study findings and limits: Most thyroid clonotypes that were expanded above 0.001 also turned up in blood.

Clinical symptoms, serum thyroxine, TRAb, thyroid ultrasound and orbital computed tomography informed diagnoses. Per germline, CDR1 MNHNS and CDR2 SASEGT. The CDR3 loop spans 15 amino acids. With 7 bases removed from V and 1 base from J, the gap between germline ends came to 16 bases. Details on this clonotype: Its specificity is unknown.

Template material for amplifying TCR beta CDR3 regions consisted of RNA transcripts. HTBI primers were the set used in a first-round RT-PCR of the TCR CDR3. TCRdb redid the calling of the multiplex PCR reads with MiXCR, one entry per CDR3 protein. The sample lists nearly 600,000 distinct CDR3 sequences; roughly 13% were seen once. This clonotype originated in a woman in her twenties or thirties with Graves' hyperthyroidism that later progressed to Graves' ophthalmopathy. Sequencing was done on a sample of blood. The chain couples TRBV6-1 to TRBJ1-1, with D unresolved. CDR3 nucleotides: TGTGCCAGCAACGGTGTCAGCCCGTCGAACACTGAAGCTTTCTTT. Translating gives CASNGVSPSNTEAFF.